This is a list of T cell receptor beta chains from one sample in a study of cytomegalovirus exposure and HLA in healthy donors. The repertoire was sequenced with immunoSEQ multiplex PCR; TCRdb's copy has only in-frame clones and lacks some. Among about 160,000 clones listed, 70% to 80% were seen once. Material: PBMCs. The receptors here all came from a man aged 30 to 45 in good health and CMV-seropositive. The CDR3 runs from the conserved cysteine through the conserved F or W. Fields, in order: clone size, J gene, D gene, V gene, CDR3 DNA, CDR3 protein. D genes are given only for firm matches. Size is omitted from some rows. Given values are once, few, many or a class for expanded clones.

abundance: few
j_gene: TRBJ2-1
d_gene: TRBD1
v_gene: TRBV6-6
CDR3nt: TGTGCCAGCAGTTACCGGCGGGACAGGGGCGGTGAGCAGTTCTTC
CDR3aa: CASSYRRDRGGEQFF

abundance: -
j_gene: TRBJ1-1
d_gene: -
v_gene: TRBV18
CDR3nt: TGTGCCAGCTCACCGAACAGGCCCCCCACTGAAGCTTTCTTT
CDR3aa: CASSPNRPPTEAFF

abundance: -
j_gene: TRBJ1-2
d_gene: -
v_gene: TRBV4-2
CDR3nt: TGTGCCAGCAGCCAAGAGGCGGAGGTCTATGGCTACACCTTC
CDR3aa: CASSQEAEVYGYTF

abundance: -
j_gene: TRBJ1-5
d_gene: TRBD1
v_gene: TRBV7-9
CDR3nt: TGTGCCAGCAGCTTAGGGGGGACAGCAAGCAATCAGCCCCAGCATTTT
CDR3aa: CASSLGGTASNQPQHF

abundance: -
j_gene: TRBJ2-1
d_gene: TRBD1
v_gene: TRBV5-1
CDR3nt: TGCGCCAGCAGCACGCTGGACAGGGTCTACAATGAGCAGTTCTTC
CDR3aa: CASSTLDRVYNEQFF

abundance: -
j_gene: TRBJ2-1
d_gene: TRBD2
v_gene: TRBV4-1
CDR3nt: TGCGCCAGCAGCTCACGGACTAGCGGGGGGGCATATGATGAGCAGTTCTTC
CDR3aa: CASSSRTSGGAYDEQFF

abundance: -
j_gene: TRBJ2-7
d_gene: TRBD1
v_gene: TRBV14
CDR3nt: TGTGCCAGCAGCCAAGGGAGAGGGACAGGGACCTACGAGCAGTACTTC
CDR3aa: CASSQGRGTGTYEQYF

abundance: -
j_gene: TRBJ2-7
d_gene: -
v_gene: TRBV12-2
CDR3nt: TGTGCAAGTCGCTTAGAGGGGTGGCCGGTAAGTCCCTACGAGCAGTACTTC
CDR3aa: CASRLEGWPVSPYEQYF

abundance: -
j_gene: TRBJ2-5
d_gene: TRBD1
v_gene: TRBV5-4
CDR3nt: TGTGCCAGCAGCTGGACAGGGGCCGTCCAAGAGACCCAGTACTTC
CDR3aa: CASSWTGAVQETQYF

abundance: -
j_gene: TRBJ2-1
d_gene: -
v_gene: TRBV5-4
CDR3nt: TGTGCCAGCAGCTTGGATTATGGACAGTACAATGAGCAGTTCTTC
CDR3aa: CASSLDYGQYNEQFF

abundance: -
j_gene: TRBJ1-2
d_gene: TRBD1
v_gene: TRBV7-2
CDR3nt: TGTGCCAGCAGCCAGGACAGGGGGCCGTATGGCTACACCTTC
CDR3aa: CASSQDRGPYGYTF

abundance: -
j_gene: TRBJ1-4
d_gene: -
v_gene: TRBV4-1
CDR3nt: TGCGCCAGCAGCCAAGCGCAGGGAACAACTAATGAAAAACTGTTTTTT
CDR3aa: CASSQAQGTTNEKLFF

abundance: once
j_gene: TRBJ1-5
d_gene: TRBD1
v_gene: TRBV6-1
CDR3nt: TGTGCCAGCGTGACAGGGTTCAATCAGCCCCAGCATTTT
CDR3aa: CASVTGFNQPQHF

abundance: -
j_gene: TRBJ2-1
d_gene: TRBD2
v_gene: TRBV4-1
CDR3nt: TGCGCCAGCAGCCGGAGCGGGGGGCCATACAATGAGCAGTTCTTC
CDR3aa: CASSRSGGPYNEQFF

abundance: -
j_gene: TRBJ2-2
d_gene: TRBD2
v_gene: TRBV9
CDR3nt: TGTGCCAGCAGCCGGGGAACGGGACTAGATATCGGGGAGCTGTTTTTT
CDR3aa: CASSRGTGLDIGELFF

abundance: -
j_gene: TRBJ2-5
d_gene: -
v_gene: TRBV9
CDR3nt: TGTGCCAGCAGCGTAGATACAGGGCGCGGAGAGACCCAGTACTTC
CDR3aa: CASSVDTGRGETQYF

abundance: -
j_gene: TRBJ1-2
d_gene: -
v_gene: TRBV19
CDR3nt: TGTGCCAGTAGTACCCAGGCAGGTGCCTATGGCTACACCTTC
CDR3aa: CASSTQAGAYGYTF

abundance: -
j_gene: TRBJ2-3
d_gene: -
v_gene: TRBV28
CDR3nt: TGTGCCTCCTTGGGCAGGCTCGTTTCCACAGATACGCAGTATTTT
CDR3aa: CASLGRLVSTDTQYF

abundance: -
j_gene: TRBJ1-6
d_gene: -
v_gene: TRBV9
CDR3nt: TGTGCCAGCAGCGTAGAGGTAGGGACTCATAATTCACCCCTCCACTTT
CDR3aa: CASSVEVGTHNSPLHF

abundance: few
j_gene: TRBJ2-7
d_gene: TRBD1
v_gene: TRBV5-6
CDR3nt: TGTGCCAGCAGAACCGGGACAGGGGTGTACGAGCAGTACTTC
CDR3aa: CASRTGTGVYEQYF

abundance: -
j_gene: TRBJ1-6
d_gene: -
v_gene: TRBV6-5
CDR3nt: TGTGCCAGCAGTTACTCGGGGAGCTATAATTCACCCCTCCACTTT
CDR3aa: CASSYSGSYNSPLHF

abundance: few
j_gene: TRBJ2-2
d_gene: -
v_gene: TRBV5-1
CDR3nt: TGCGCCAGCAGCCTAGATCCGGGTTACACCGGGGAGCTGTTTTTT
CDR3aa: CASSLDPGYTGELFF

abundance: once
j_gene: TRBJ2-2
d_gene: -
v_gene: TRBV6-5
CDR3nt: TGTGCCAGCAGTTTGGAGACCCCTGCGACCGGGGAGCTGTTTTTT
CDR3aa: CASSLETPATGELFF

abundance: -
j_gene: TRBJ2-7
d_gene: -
v_gene: TRBV5-3
CDR3nt: TGTGCCAACACCACAAGACGGGACACCTCCAACGAGCAGTACTTC
CDR3aa: CANTTRRDTSNEQYF

abundance: -
j_gene: TRBJ2-3
d_gene: -
v_gene: TRBV23-1
CDR3nt: TGCGCCAGCAGTCAAAGGTTCGGGGAGGCAGATACGCAGTATTTT
CDR3aa: CASSQRFGEADTQYF

abundance: -
j_gene: TRBJ2-3
d_gene: TRBD2
v_gene: TRBV9
CDR3nt: TGTGCCAGCAGCGGGTACGCGGGGGGGATAGATACGCAGTATTTT
CDR3aa: CASSGYAGGIDTQYF

abundance: -
j_gene: TRBJ1-2
d_gene: -
v_gene: TRBV6-8
CDR3nt: TGTGCCAGCATGAGACACAACTATGGCTACACCTTC
CDR3aa: CASMRHNYGYTF

abundance: -
j_gene: TRBJ2-2
d_gene: TRBD1
v_gene: TRBV5-6
CDR3nt: TGTGCCAGCAGCCAAGGACAGGTGAACACCGGGGAGCTGTTTTTT
CDR3aa: CASSQGQVNTGELFF

abundance: -
j_gene: TRBJ1-5
d_gene: -
v_gene: TRBV21-1
CDR3nt: TGTGCCAGCATCAGGGGGGCGCTAAATCAGCCCCAGCATTTT
CDR3aa: CASIRGALNQPQHF

abundance: -
j_gene: TRBJ2-1
d_gene: TRBD2
v_gene: TRBV9
CDR3nt: TGTGCCAGCAGCGTCGTGGCGGGGGGGCCTTACAATGAGCAGTTCTTC
CDR3aa: CASSVVAGGPYNEQFF

abundance: -
j_gene: TRBJ2-3
d_gene: TRBD2
v_gene: TRBV29-1
CDR3nt: TGCAGCGTTCGGGGGGGCACAGATACGCAGTATTTT
CDR3aa: CSVRGGTDTQYF

abundance: -
j_gene: TRBJ2-5
d_gene: -
v_gene: TRBV18
CDR3nt: TGTGCCAGCTCACCACGCAGGGGTCAAGAGACCCAGTACTTC
CDR3aa: CASSPRRGQETQYF

abundance: -
j_gene: TRBJ2-7
d_gene: TRBD1
v_gene: TRBV28
CDR3nt: TGTGCCAGCAGTCAAAACAGGGGCGAGCAGTACTTC
CDR3aa: CASSQNRGEQYF

abundance: -
j_gene: TRBJ2-3
d_gene: TRBD2
v_gene: TRBV7-2
CDR3nt: TGTGCCAGCAGCTCTCCTAGCGGTGAAGATACGCAGTATTTT
CDR3aa: CASSSPSGEDTQYF

abundance: -
j_gene: TRBJ1-1
d_gene: TRBD1
v_gene: TRBV30
CDR3nt: TGTGCCTGGAGGTCCGGGACAGAAAGGAACACTGAAGCTTTCTTT
CDR3aa: CAWRSGTERNTEAFF

abundance: once
j_gene: TRBJ2-7
d_gene: -
v_gene: TRBV2
CDR3nt: TGTGCCAGCAGTCGGGGGAGTTTAGGCGAGCAGTACTTC
CDR3aa: CASSRGSLGEQYF

abundance: few
j_gene: TRBJ1-3
d_gene: -
v_gene: TRBV7-9
CDR3nt: TGTGCCAGCACCTCACAGGAGTTCTCTGGAAACACCATATATTTT
CDR3aa: CASTSQEFSGNTIYF

abundance: -
j_gene: TRBJ2-3
d_gene: TRBD1
v_gene: TRBV19
CDR3nt: TGTGCCAGTAGTAATTGGGACAGCCGCACAGATACGCAGTATTTT
CDR3aa: CASSNWDSRTDTQYF

abundance: -
j_gene: TRBJ2-2
d_gene: TRBD1
v_gene: TRBV7-9
CDR3nt: TGTGCCAGCAGCCCCGGGACAGCCGGGGAGCTGTTTTTT
CDR3aa: CASSPGTAGELFF

abundance: -
j_gene: TRBJ1-6
d_gene: -
v_gene: TRBV27
CDR3nt: TGTGCCAGCAGTTTATCCCGGGATTCACCCCTCCACTTT
CDR3aa: CASSLSRDSPLHF